This T cell receptor (beta chain) was observed in a study of identical twins. From the 5' RACE reads, TCRdb called clonotypes with MiXCR, one entry per CDR3 protein. The data contain 1.5 million to 2 million distinct CDR3 sequences, about 30% of them seen just once; the ten biggest clones take up roughly 0.3%. The germline V gene encodes CDR1 MNHEY and CDR2 SVGAGI. The CDR3 extends over 15 amino acids. V was pared by 2 bases and J by 3 bases, with 14 bases between. This clonotype was counted only a few times. V usage is TRBV6-5 and J usage is TRBJ2-7; D is possibly TRBD1 (5 bases). This sequence was found in a newborn girl in good health. The source material was cord blood. Here the CDR3 reads CASSYRGWPNYEQYF. CDR3 sequence (DNA): TGTGCCAGCAGTTACAGGGGATGGCCCAACTACGAGCAGTACTTC.